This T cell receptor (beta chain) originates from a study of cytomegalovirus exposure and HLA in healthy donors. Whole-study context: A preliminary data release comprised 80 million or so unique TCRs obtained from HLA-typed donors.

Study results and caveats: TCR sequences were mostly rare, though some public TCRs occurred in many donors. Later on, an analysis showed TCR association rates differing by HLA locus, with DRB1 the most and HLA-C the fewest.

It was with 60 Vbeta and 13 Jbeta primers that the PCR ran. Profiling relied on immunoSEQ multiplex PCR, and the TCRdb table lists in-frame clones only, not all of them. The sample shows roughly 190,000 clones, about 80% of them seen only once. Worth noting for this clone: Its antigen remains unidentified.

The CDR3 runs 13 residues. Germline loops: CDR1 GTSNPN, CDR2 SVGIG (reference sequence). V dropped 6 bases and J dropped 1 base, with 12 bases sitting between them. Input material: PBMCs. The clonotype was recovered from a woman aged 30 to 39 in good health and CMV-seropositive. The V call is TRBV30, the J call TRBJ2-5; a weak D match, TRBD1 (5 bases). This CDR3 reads CACSKQVQETQYF. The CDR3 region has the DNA TGTGCCTGCTCAAAACAGGTCCAAGAGACCCAGTACTTC. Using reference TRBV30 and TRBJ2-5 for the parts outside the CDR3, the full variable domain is SQTIHQWPATLVQPVGSPLSLECTVEGTSNPNLYWYRQAAGRGLQLLFYSVGIGQISSEVPQNLSASRPQDRQFILSSKKLLLSDSGFYLCACSKQVQETQYFGPGTRLLVL.